Only one count was recorded for the clone carrying this TCR beta chain. Its antigen is as yet unknown. There were at least 6 micrograms of total RNA extracted from every sample. V lost 9 bases to trimming and J lost 0 bases, with 6 bases between them. There are 12 residues in the CDR3. These data are taken from a study of blood T cells in healthy people across ages. Notes on the study in general: Not knowing donor CMV status may have confounded expanded clonotype changes.

Combining a sample-barcoded 5' primer with a J-beta primer mix, a second PCR ran for roughly 7 to 11 cycles. TCRdb re-called the 5' RACE reads through MiXCR, storing one row per CDR3 protein. The table records about 1 million distinct CDR3 sequences, 40% to 55% of them present only once. V gene TRBV6-7 combines with J gene TRBJ2-1; D is ambiguous. TRBV6-7 is known as an ORF, though its function is uncertain. The sequencing sample was made of blood. This sequence originates from a woman aged 60-75 years in good health. CDR3 nucleotides: TGTGCCAGGGAGAGCTCCTACAATGAGCAGTTCTTC. Translation gives CARESSYNEQFF.